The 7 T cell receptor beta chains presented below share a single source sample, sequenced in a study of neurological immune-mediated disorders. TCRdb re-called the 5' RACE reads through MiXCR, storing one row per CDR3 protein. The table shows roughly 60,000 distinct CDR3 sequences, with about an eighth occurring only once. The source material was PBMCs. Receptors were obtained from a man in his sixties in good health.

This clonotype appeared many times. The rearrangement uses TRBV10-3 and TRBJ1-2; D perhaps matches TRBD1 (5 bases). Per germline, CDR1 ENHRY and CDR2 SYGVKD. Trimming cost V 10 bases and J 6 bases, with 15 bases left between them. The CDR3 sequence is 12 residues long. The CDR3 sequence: CATHGQGNGYTF. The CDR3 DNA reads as TGTGCCACCCATGGCCAGGGTAATGGCTACACCTTC.

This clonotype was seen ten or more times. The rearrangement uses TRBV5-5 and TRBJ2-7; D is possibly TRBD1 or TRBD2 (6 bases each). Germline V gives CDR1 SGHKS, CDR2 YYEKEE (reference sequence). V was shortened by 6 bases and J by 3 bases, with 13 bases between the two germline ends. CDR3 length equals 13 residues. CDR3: CASNLRDNYEQYF. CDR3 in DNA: TGTGCCAGCAACCTGCGGGACAACTACGAGCAGTACTTC.

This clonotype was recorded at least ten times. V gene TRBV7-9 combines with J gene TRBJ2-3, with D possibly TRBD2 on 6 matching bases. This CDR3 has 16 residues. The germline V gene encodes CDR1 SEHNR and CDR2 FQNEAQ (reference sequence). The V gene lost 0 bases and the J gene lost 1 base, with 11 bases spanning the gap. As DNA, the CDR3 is TGTGCCAGCAGCTTAGCGCTCGGGAGCGGCACAGATACGCAGTATTTT. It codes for CASSLALGSGTDTQYF.

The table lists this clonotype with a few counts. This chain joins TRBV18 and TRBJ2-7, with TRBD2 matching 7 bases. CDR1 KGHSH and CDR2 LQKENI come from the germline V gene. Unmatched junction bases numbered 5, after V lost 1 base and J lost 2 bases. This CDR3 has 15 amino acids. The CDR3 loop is CASSPHERGTYEQYF. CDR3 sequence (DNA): TGTGCCAGCTCACCACACGAGCGGGGCACCTACGAGCAGTACTTC.

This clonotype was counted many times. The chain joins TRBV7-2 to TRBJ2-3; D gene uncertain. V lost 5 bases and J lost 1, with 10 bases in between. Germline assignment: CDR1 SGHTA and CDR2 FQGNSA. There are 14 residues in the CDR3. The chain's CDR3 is CASSPAPRTDTQYF. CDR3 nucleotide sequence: TGTGCCAGCAGCCCTGCTCCCCGCACAGATACGCAGTATTTT.

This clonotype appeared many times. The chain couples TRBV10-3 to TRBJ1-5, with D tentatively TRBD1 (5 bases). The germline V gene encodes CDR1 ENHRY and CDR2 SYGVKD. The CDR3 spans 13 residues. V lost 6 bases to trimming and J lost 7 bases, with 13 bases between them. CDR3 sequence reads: CAISPGMQQPQHF. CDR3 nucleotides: TGTGCCATCAGCCCAGGGATGCAACAGCCCCAGCATTTT.

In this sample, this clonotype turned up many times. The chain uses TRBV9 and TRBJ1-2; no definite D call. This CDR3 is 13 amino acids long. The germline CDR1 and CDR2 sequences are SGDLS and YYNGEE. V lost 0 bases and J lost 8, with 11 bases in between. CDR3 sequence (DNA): TGTGCCAGCAGCGTAGTAGAAGGGTGGGGCTACACCTTC. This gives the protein CASSVVEGWGYTF. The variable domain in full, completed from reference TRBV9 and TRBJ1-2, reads DSGVTQTPKHLITATGQRVTLRCSPRSGDLSVYWYQQSLDQGLQFLIQYYNGEERAKGNILERFSAQQFPDLHSELNLSSLELGDSALYFCASSVVEGWGYTFGSGTRLTVV.